A selection of T cell receptor beta chains follows, all from one sample in a study of T-cell reconstitution after alpha-beta-depleted transplantation in children. Each CDR3 protein is one row after TCRdb ran MiXCR on the PCR reads. The top ten clones hold roughly 3% of a sample with around 200,000 distinct CDR3 sequences, roughly 7.5% of them seen once. The sample in question was PBMCs from the stem cell graft donor, obtained from the stem cell graft. These TCRs come from a human donor who donated a stem cell graft to a child with Wiskott-Aldrich syndrome. Each CDR3 is given with its conserved first and last residue. The D gene is left open where the match is weak. Clone sizes are given selectively: once, few, many, or a class where the clone is expanded.

v_gene	abundance	j_gene	d_gene	CDR3nt	CDR3aa
TRBV18	.	TRBJ1-1	TRBD1	TGTGCCAGCTCAACGGACAGGAACACTGAAGTTTTCTTT	CASSTDRNTEVFF
TRBV4-1	many	TRBJ1-1	.	TGCGCCAGCAGCCAAGATACAGGGTTGAGCACTGAAGCTTTCTTT	CASSQDTGLSTEAFF
TRBV10-3	many	TRBJ1-1	TRBD1	TGTGCCATCACCCCCGACAGGGAGAACACTGAAGCTTTCTTT	CAITPDRENTEAFF
TRBV5-1	many	TRBJ2-2	TRBD2	TGCGCCAGCAGCTTGGCGGTAGCGGGAGAAACCGGGGAGCTGTTTTTT	CASSLAVAGETGELFF
TRBV4-3	many	TRBJ2-1	TRBD2	TGCGCCAGCAGCTTTCAAGGGGCTAGCGGACACAATGAGCAGTTCTTC	CASSFQGASGHNEQFF
TRBV6-1	many	TRBJ2-1	.	TGTGCCAGCAGTGCAAGATTCGGGGCGAGCAATGAGCAGTTCTTC	CASSARFGASNEQFF
TRBV19	.	TRBJ1-6	.	TGTGCCAGTAGTTCGGGGGGGCAGTGGAATTCACCCCTCCACTTT	CASSSGGQWNSPLHF
TRBV20-1	many	TRBJ2-5	.	TGCAGTGCTAGAAAGGGAACTGTTGAGACCCAGTACTTC	CSARKGTVETQYF
TRBV24-1	few	TRBJ2-3	TRBD1	TGTGCCACCAGTGACCCGGGACAGACCACAGATACGCAGTATTTT	CATSDPGQTTDTQYF
TRBV2	many	TRBJ1-1	.	TGTGCCAAAAAGGGGGGCTGGAACACTGAAGCTTTCTTT	CAKKGGWNTEAFF
TRBV5-1	many	TRBJ2-7	TRBD1	TGCGCCAGCAGCAAGGACAGGGGGTACGAGCAGTACTTC	CASSKDRGYEQYF
TRBV12-3/TRBV12-4	many	TRBJ2-5	.	TGTGCCAGCAGTTTGTCAACGGAGACCCAGTACTTC	CASSLSTETQYF
TRBV9	.	TRBJ1-4	.	TGTGCCAGCAGCGTAGTGATAGGGGAAGAAGAAAAACTGTTTTTT	CASSVVIGEEEKLFF
TRBV6-6	few	TRBJ2-7	.	TGTGCCAGCAGTTACCCTGTGACGAGGGAGCAGTACTTC	CASSYPVTREQYF
TRBV6-5	many	TRBJ2-2	.	TGTGCCAGCAGTTACGTACAGAGAAGCACCGGGGAGCTGTTTTTT	CASSYVQRSTGELFF
TRBV12-3/TRBV12-4	many	TRBJ2-2	.	TGTGCCAGCAGCCTCTTCGCCGCCGGGGAGCTGTTTTTT	CASSLFAAGELFF
TRBV20-1	many	TRBJ2-1	TRBD1	TGCAGTGCTAGACAAATGACAGGGGGAATAACCGGGTCCTACAATGAGCAGTTCTTC	CSARQMTGGITGSYNEQFF
TRBV5-8	.	TRBJ2-7	TRBD2	TGTGCCATGGGCCCTGGGACTAGCCACGAGCAGTACTTC	CAMGPGTSHEQYF
TRBV5-1	.	TRBJ2-2	.	TGCGACAGCAGCTTAGAGAACACCGGGGAGCTGTTTTTT	CDSSLENTGELFF
TRBV2	.	TRBJ2-2	.	TGTGCCAGCAATGATCGAGGGGAGCTGTTTTTT	CASNDRGELFF
TRBV20-1	many	TRBJ2-5	.	TGCAGTGCTAGTACACTGCAGGCACAAGAGACCCAGTACTTC	CSASTLQAQETQYF
TRBV29-1	many	TRBJ1-1	.	TGCAGCGTACAGCCTATCGGTGCGAACACTGAAGCTTTCTTT	CSVQPIGANTEAFF
TRBV29-1	few	TRBJ1-5	.	TGCAGCGTGAAGGGGGGGGTGGGGAGCAATCAGCCCCAGCATTTT	CSVKGGVGSNQPQHF
TRBV28	many	TRBJ2-7	.	TGTGCCAGCAGCCGGGGCTACGAGCAGTACTTC	CASSRGYEQYF
TRBV5-1	many	TRBJ2-7	.	TGCGCCAGCAGCCCGGGACACTATACCTACGAGCAGTACTTC	CASSPGHYTYEQYF
TRBV24-1	many	TRBJ2-5	.	TGTGCCACCAGTGACCCCAATGACTGGAAAGAGACCCAGTACTTC	CATSDPNDWKETQYF
TRBV4-2	many	TRBJ1-5	.	TGTGCCAGCAGCCAAGAAGGGATAGATGGGGGTCAGCCCCAGCATTTT	CASSQEGIDGGQPQHF
TRBV5-1	.	TRBJ1-4	.	TGCGCCAGCAGCTTGGACAGCTTGGGGGAAAAACTGTTTTTT	CASSLDSLGEKLFF
TRBV29-1	many	TRBJ2-1	.	TGCAGCGTTGAAAAGGACAGCTACAATGAGCAGTTCTTC	CSVEKDSYNEQFF
TRBV6-2/TRBV6-3	many	TRBJ2-7	.	TGTGCCAGCAGCCCTCTTCGAGACCCAAACTACGAGCAGTACTTC	CASSPLRDPNYEQYF